Below, one T cell receptor (beta chain) is given with its context. The Seattle patients, enrolled during active infection, were followed longitudinally. The data were taken from a study of blood T cell repertoires in COVID-19. On the study more broadly: Samples of COVID-19 (acute and convalescent) were obtained from the United States, Italy and Spain. Sources were T cells, B-cell-depleted T cells, or PBMCs; the material itself was cDNA or gDNA.

The V end lost 0 bases, the J end lost 1 base, and 6 bases lay between the germline ends. The CDR3 runs 14 residues. Germline V lookup: CDR1 SNHLY, CDR2 FYNNEI. Source study methods: Amplified reference gene primers provided the basis for estimating nucleated cell counts. Assay: immunoSEQ multiplex PCR; the TCRdb copy retains only in-frame clones and omits some. The DNA gave D and trimming, while V, J and clone size come from that table. Among under 250,000 clones listed, over 75% were seen once. Sequencing was done on a sample of peripheral blood. The receptor was isolated from a man in his forties or fifties with COVID-19, enrolled during active disease. J is TRBJ1-1 and V is TRBV2; unclear D gene. DNA for the CDR3: TGTGCCAGCAGTGAAGCACGGGGGAACACTGAAGCTTTCTTT. Its protein product is CASSEARGNTEAFF.